This T cell receptor (beta chain) was identified in a study of radiation and T cells in renal cell carcinoma. Findings of the study overall: Baseline intratumoral clonotype presence is unknown without pretreatment biopsies. In blood, top tumor clones expanded by 2 weeks, shrinking by 4.

Concerning this clone: Its antigen remains unidentified.

Some clones are missing from TCRdb's copy, which holds only in-frame ones; the method was immunoSEQ multiplex PCR. Here the sample spans about 170,000 clones, about 88% being singletons. Time point here: blood 4 weeks post-SBRT, at nephrectomy. Regarding treatment: 15 Gy SBRT to primary tumor, nephrectomy 4 weeks later. Nephrectomy followed 15 Gy stereotactic body radiation by 4 weeks. Blood was sampled at baseline, 2 weeks and 4 weeks after SBRT. This receptor was taken from a woman in her 50s with renal cell carcinoma. This specimen consisted of blood, obtained from a patient whose treatment included radiotherapy and nephrectomy.

CDR3 amino acids: CASSQVGGEGNTIYF. The CDR3, as DNA: TGCGCCAGCAGCCAAGTTGGTGGTGAGGGAAACACCATATATTTT. The chain recombines TRBV4-1 with TRBJ1-3; D ambiguous. The CDR3 is made up of 15 amino acids. Germline assignment: CDR1 MGHRA and CDR2 YSYEKL. V lost 1 base and J lost 4, with 11 bases in between.